The entry below gives a single T cell receptor (beta chain) sequence along with its context. The data were taken from a study of blood T cell repertoires in COVID-19. As for the study in general: Samples taken during acute and convalescent COVID-19 were collected in the United States, Italy and Spain. Sources were T cells, B-cell-depleted T cells, or PBMCs; the material itself was cDNA or gDNA.

Germline V gene sequence: CDR1 SGDLS, CDR2 YYNGEE. V gave up 0 bases and J gave up 1 base; unmatched junction bases: 4. The CDR3 is 16 residues long. Methods used by the authors: Reference gene primer amplification in the assay estimated nucleated cell counts. Profiling relied on immunoSEQ multiplex PCR, and the TCRdb table lists in-frame clones only, not all of them. V, J and clone size derive from that table, while D and trimming were established from the DNA sequence. Among about 96,000 clones, roughly 83% were seen once, and the ten largest hold approximately 15%. The clonotype comes from a woman aged 55-69 years with acute or convalescent COVID-19. Material: peripheral blood. The genes are TRBV9 and TRBJ2-5; 9 bases map to TRBD2. The CDR3 loop reads CASSVDAGGPQETQYF. CDR3 nucleotides: TGTGCCAGCAGCGTAGATGCGGGGGGGCCCCAAGAGACCCAGTACTTC.